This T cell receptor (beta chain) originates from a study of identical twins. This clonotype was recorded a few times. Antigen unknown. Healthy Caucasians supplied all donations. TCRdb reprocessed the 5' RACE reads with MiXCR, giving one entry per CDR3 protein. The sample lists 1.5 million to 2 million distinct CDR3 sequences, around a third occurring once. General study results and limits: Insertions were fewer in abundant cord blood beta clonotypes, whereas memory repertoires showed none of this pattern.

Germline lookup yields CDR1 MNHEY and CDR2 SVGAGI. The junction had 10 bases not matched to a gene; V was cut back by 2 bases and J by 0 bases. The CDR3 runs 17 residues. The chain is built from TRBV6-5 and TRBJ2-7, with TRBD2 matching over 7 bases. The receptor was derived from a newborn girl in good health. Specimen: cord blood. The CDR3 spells CASSYRASGTLSYEQYF. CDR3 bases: TGTGCCAGCAGTTACCGCGCTAGCGGAACACTCTCCTACGAGCAGTACTTC.